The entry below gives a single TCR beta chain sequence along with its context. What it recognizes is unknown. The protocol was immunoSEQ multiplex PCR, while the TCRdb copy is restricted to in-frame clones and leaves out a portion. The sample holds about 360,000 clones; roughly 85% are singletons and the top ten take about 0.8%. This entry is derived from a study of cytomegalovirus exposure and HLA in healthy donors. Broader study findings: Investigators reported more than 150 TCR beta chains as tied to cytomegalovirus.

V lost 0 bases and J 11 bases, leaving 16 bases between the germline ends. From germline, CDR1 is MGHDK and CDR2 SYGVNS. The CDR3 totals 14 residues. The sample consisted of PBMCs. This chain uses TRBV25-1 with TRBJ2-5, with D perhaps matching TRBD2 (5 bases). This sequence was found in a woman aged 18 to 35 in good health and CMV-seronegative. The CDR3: CASSEYEGSRGQYF. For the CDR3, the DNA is TGTGCCAGCAGTGAATATGAGGGCAGCCGGGGTCAGTACTTC.